This T cell receptor (beta chain) was identified in a study of cytomegalovirus exposure and HLA in healthy donors. Study-wide results and limits: An observed cluster of highly shared sequence variants was recorded as a likely sequencing artifact.

The PCR had 60 Vbeta and 13 Jbeta primers. Some clones are missing from TCRdb's copy, which holds only in-frame ones; the method was immunoSEQ multiplex PCR. The sample has more than 150,000 clones; 70% to 85% are singletons. This clone was seen a few times. Its matching antigen is unknown. Looked up from germline, CDR1 is LNHNV and CDR2 is YYDKDF (reference sequence). The CDR3 spans 16 residues. V gave up 0 bases and J gave up 7 bases, with 16 bases separating them. The TCR comes from a woman aged 45-60 years in good health and CMV-seropositive. The sample was PBMCs. This chain connects TRBV15 to TRBJ1-5; D not certain. Written as DNA, the CDR3 is TGTGCCACCAGCAGAGAGCCGCCAGGCGTAGGCCAGCCCCAGCATTTT. Translating gives CATSREPPGVGQPQHF. The whole variable domain, remainder taken from reference TRBV15 and TRBJ1-5, is DAMVIQNPRYQVTQFGKPVTLSCSQTLNHNVMYWYQQKSSQAPKLLFHYYDKDFNNEADTPDNFQSRRPNTSFCFLDIRSPGLGDTAMYLCATSREPPGVGQPQHFGDGTRLSIL.